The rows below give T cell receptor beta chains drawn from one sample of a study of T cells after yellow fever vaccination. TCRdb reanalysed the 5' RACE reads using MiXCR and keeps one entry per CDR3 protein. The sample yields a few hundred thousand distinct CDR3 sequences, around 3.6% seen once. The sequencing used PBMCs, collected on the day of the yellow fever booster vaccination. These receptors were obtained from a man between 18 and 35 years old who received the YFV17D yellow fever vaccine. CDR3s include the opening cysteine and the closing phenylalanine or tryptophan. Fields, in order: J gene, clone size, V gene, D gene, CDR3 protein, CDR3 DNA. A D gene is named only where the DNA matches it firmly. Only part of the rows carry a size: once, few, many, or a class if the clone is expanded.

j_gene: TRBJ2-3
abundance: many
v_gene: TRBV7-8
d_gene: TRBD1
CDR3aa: CASSLEQGLPVDTQYF
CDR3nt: TGTGCCAGCAGCTTAGAACAGGGGCTCCCTGTAGATACGCAGTATTTT

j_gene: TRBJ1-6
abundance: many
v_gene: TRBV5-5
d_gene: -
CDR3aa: CASSSQQYSPLHF
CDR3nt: TGTGCCAGCAGCTCGCAGCAATATTCACCCCTCCACTTT

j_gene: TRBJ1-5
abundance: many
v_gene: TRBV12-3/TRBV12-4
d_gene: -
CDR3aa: CASSLVGAQHF
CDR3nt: TGTGCCAGCAGTTTAGTGGGTGCCCAGCATTTT

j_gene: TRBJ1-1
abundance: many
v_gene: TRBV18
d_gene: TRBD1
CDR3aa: CASSPLLRDRRRTSNTEAFF
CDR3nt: TGTGCCAGCTCACCACTTTTGCGGGACAGACGGAGAACATCGAACACTGAAGCTTTCTTT

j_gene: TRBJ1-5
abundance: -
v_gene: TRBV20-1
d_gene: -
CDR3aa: CSALRPGLSQPQHF
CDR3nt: TGCAGTGCCTTAAGACCGGGGCTCAGTCAGCCCCAGCATTTT

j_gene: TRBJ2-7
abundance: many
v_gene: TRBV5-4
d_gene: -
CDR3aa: CASSFGRGRYEQYF
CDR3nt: TGTGCCAGCAGCTTTGGCAGGGGGAGGTACGAGCAGTACTTC

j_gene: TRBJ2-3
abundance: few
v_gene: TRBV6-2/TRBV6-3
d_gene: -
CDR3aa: CASSYRTEITDTQYF
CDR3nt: TGTGCCAGCAGTTATAGGACTGAAATCACAGATACGCAGTATTTT

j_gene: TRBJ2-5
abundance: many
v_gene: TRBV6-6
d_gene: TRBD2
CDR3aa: CASSWGLAGGETQYF
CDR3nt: TGTGCCAGCAGTTGGGGACTAGCGGGGGGTGAGACCCAGTACTTC

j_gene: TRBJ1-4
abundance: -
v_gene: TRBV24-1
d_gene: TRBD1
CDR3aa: CATSDRGEKLFF
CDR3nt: TGTGCCACCAGCGACAGGGGTGAAAAACTGTTTTTT

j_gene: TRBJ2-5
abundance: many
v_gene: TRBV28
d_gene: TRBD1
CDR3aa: CASSAQGAGETQYF
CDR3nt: TGTGCCAGCAGTGCCCAGGGGGCGGGGGAGACCCAGTACTTC

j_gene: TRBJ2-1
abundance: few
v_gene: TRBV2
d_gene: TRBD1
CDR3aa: CASSVDRDNEQFF
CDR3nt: TGTGCCAGCAGTGTCGACAGGGACAATGAGCAGTTCTTC

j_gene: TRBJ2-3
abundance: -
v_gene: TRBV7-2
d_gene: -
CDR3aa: CASSLRTTSSTDTQYF
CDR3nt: TGTGCCAGCAGCTTAAGGACTACCTCTAGCACAGATACGCAGTATTTT

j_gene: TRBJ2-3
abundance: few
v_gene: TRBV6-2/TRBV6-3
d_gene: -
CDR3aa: CASSWVDWDTQYF
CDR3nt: TGTGCCAGCAGTTGGGTAGATTGGGATACGCAGTATTTT

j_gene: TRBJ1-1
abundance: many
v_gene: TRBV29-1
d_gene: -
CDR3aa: CSVGNRGQSGEAFF
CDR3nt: TGCAGCGTTGGAAATAGAGGGCAGAGCGGTGAAGCTTTCTTT

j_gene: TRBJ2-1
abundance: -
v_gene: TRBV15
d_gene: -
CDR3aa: CATSRDRSGVREQFF
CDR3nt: TGTGCCACCAGCAGAGATCGTTCAGGGGTCAGGGAGCAGTTCTTC

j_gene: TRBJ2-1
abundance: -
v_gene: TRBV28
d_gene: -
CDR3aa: CASSLPPSINEQFF
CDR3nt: TGTGCCAGCAGTCTCCCCCCTTCGATAAATGAGCAGTTCTTC

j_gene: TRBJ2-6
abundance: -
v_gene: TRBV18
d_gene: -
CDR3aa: CASSPPAGSGANVLTF
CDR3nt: TGTGCCAGCTCACCCCCCGCAGGGTCCGGGGCCAACGTCCTGACTTTC

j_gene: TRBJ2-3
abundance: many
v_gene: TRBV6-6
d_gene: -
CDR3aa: CASSLVVDTQYF
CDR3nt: TGTGCCAGCAGTTTAGTGGTAGATACGCAGTATTTT

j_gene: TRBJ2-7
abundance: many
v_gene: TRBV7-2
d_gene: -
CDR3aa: CASSLVPGPYEQYF
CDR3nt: TGTGCCAGCAGCTTAGTCCCAGGGCCCTACGAGCAGTACTTC

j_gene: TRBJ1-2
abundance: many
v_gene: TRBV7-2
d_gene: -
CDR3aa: CASSFPGLGYTF
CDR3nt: TGTGCCAGCAGCTTTCCCGGGTTGGGCTACACCTTC

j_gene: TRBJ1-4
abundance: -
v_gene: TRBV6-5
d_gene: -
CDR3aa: CASLAGRKKLFF
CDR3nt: TGTGCCAGCCTCGCGGGGCGGAAAAAACTGTTTTTT

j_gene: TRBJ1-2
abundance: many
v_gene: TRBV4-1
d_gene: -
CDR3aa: CASSQDLLGYTF
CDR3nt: TGCGCCAGCAGCCAAGATCTTTTGGGCTACACCTTC

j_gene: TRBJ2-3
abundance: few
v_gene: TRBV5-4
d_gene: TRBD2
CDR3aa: CASSLKAGGLLGDTQYF
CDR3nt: TGTGCCAGCAGCTTGAAGGCGGGGGGGCTGTTGGGAGATACGCAGTATTTT

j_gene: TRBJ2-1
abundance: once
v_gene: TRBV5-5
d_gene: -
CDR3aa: CASRTDSSYNEQFF
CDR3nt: TGTGCCAGCAGGACGGACTCTTCCTACAATGAGCAGTTCTTC

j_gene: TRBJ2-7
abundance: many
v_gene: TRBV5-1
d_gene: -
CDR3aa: CASSLAGRDFEEQYF
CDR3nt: TGCGCCAGCAGCTTGGCGGGGCGGGACTTCGAGGAGCAGTACTTC

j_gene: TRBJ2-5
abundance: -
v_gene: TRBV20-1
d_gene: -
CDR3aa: CSARATGGRETQYF
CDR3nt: TGCAGTGCTAGGGCCACGGGGGGCAGGGAGACCCAGTACTTC

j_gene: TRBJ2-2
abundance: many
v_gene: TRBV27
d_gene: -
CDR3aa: CASSLLGVKELFF
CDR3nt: TGTGCCAGCAGTTTACTGGGGGTCAAAGAGCTGTTTTTT

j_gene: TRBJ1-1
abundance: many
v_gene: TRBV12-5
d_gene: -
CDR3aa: CASGLDLTGTLSYTEAFF
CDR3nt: TGTGCTAGTGGTTTGGACTTGACAGGCACCTTGTCGTACACTGAAGCTTTCTTT

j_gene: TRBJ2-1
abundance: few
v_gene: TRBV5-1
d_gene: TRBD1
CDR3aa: CASSPNPTGSSYNEQFF
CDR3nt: TGCGCCAGCAGCCCCAATCCGACAGGGAGCTCCTACAATGAGCAGTTCTTC

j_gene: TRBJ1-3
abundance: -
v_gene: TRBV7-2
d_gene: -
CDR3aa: CASSGQSSGNTIYF
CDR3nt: TGTGCCAGCAGTGGGCAGAGCTCTGGAAACACCATATATTTT

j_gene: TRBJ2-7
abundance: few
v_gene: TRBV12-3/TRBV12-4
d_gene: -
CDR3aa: CASSGDTYEQYF
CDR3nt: TGTGCCAGCAGCGGGGACACCTACGAGCAGTACTTC